The 18 T cell receptor beta chains below were found in one sample sequenced in a study of blood T cell repertoires in COVID-19. Generated by immunoSEQ multiplex PCR, the TCRdb table keeps only in-frame clones and is missing some. The sample records around 200,000 clones, roughly 78% being singletons. Sequences were obtained from peripheral blood. The receptors originated from an elderly woman with active or convalescent COVID-19.

This clone has more than one count but fewer than ten. The chain links TRBV5-4 to TRBJ1-6, with D uncertain. Germline V lookup: CDR1 SGHNT, CDR2 YYREEE (reference sequence). V was pared by 0 bases and J by 7 bases, with 11 bases between. The CDR3 length is 15 residues. The CDR3 DNA sequence: TGTGCCAGCAGCTTGGACTCCGGGAAGAATTCACCCCTCCACTTT. Translated, it gives CASSLDSGKNSPLHF.

This clone came up once. The chain couples TRBV19 to TRBJ1-3, with D tentatively TRBD1 (5 bases). CDR1 is LNHDA and CDR2 is SQIVND in the germline V gene (reference sequence). The CDR3 runs 15 residues. Trimming removed 4 bases at V and 0 bases at J, with 10 bases between. This chain's CDR3 is CASSTRGNSGNTIYF. The CDR3 nucleotides read TGTGCCAGTAGTACGCGGGGGAACTCTGGAAACACCATATATTTT.

The chain employs TRBV19 and TRBJ2-7; 7 bases match TRBD2. CDR3 length: 15 residues. Germline V gene data show CDR1 as LNHDA and CDR2 as SQIVND (reference sequence). After removal of 11 bases from V and 7 bases from J, the junction contained 20 bases not matched to a gene. The CDR3 region has the DNA TGTGCCTGCTCCGTCGGAGCGGGGAGCTTTTATGAGCAGTACTTC. Translating gives CACSVGAGSFYEQYF.

This chain uses TRBV19 with TRBJ2-1; a possible D gene is TRBD2 (6 bases). V was pared by 7 bases and J by 0 bases, with 13 bases between. Germline V gene data show CDR1 as LNHDA and CDR2 as SQIVND (reference sequence). This CDR3 comprises 15 residues. CDR3 bases: TGTGCCAGTACCCGGGACGGGAGCTCCTACAATGAGCAGTTCTTC. Translating gives CASTRDGSSYNEQFF.

The chain recombines TRBV11-2 with TRBJ1-2, with a possible D match to TRBD1 (6 bases). Germline V gene data show CDR1 as SGHAT and CDR2 as FQNNGV. The CDR3 loop spans 12 amino acids. Trimming stripped 5 bases from V and 5 bases from J, with 9 bases between. DNA of the CDR3: TGTGCCAGCAGCCACAGGGAATATGGCTACACCTTC. Its protein product is CASSHREYGYTF.

This clone was counted ten times or more. J is TRBJ2-2 and V is TRBV12-3 or TRBV12-4; D remains ambiguous. Between the trimmed V and J ends, which lost 1 base and 8 bases, there was a span of 8 bases. The CDR3 has 13 amino acids. The CDR3 coding sequence is TGTGCCAGCAGTTTAGATGTACGGGGGGAGCTGTTTTTT. As protein: CASSLDVRGELFF.

The chain is built from TRBV5-1 and TRBJ1-3; D may be TRBD1 (6 bases). V shed 2 bases and J shed 4 bases, with 16 bases lying between them. Germline V CDR1 and CDR2: SGHRS, YFSETQ. This CDR3 is 16 amino acids long. The CDR3 loop reads CASSFGPLTGGNTIYF. The CDR3 region has the DNA TGCGCCAGCAGCTTCGGACCACTAACAGGGGGAAACACCATATATTTT.

The gene calls are TRBV6-5 and TRBJ1-6, with D possibly being TRBD1 (6 bases). The CDR3 runs to 15 residues. Germline lookup yields CDR1 MNHEY and CDR2 SVGAGI. Between the trimmed V and J ends, which lost 7 bases and 10 bases, there was a span of 20 bases. The CDR3 loop is CASTLGQGNRSPLHF. DNA of the CDR3: TGTGCCAGCACCCTGGGGCAGGGGAATAGATCACCCCTCCACTTT.

As for this clone: The junction departs from germline at one end; a sequencing error may be responsible. This sequence joins TRBV6-5 and TRBJ2-7; 8 bases fit TRBD1. Germline V CDR1 and CDR2: MNHEY, SVGAGI. The CDR3 runs 15 residues. CDR3 DNA sequence: TGTGCGAGCAGGGGTGGGCAGGGGGCAGGCTACGAGCAGTACTTC. As protein: CASRGGQGAGYEQYF.

This sequence joins TRBV2 and TRBJ2-7, with a tentative D call TRBD2 (6 bases). In germline, CDR1 is SNHLY, CDR2 FYNNEI. The germline V and J ends were trimmed by 3 bases and 2 bases, with 23 bases remaining between them. The CDR3 has 18 amino acids. As DNA, the CDR3 is TGTGCCAGCAGTGAGGGGGACTCCTTAACCCTTTATCCCTACGAGCAGTACTTC. This sequence encodes CASSEGDSLTLYPYEQYF.

This clone occurred once. V and J are TRBV20-1 and TRBJ1-2; D unclear. The germline gives CDR1 DFQATT, CDR2 SNEGSKA (reference sequence). V was clipped by 6 bases and J by 8 bases, with 13 bases between them. This CDR3 spans 11 amino acids. CDR3 nucleotides: TGCAGTGCCGGGAGTTTGGGGGGCTACACCTTC. It specifies CSAGSLGGYTF.

The chain has TRBV27 and TRBJ2-6, with 8 bases fitting TRBD1. V trimming: 6 bases; J trimming: 3 bases; junction bases outside the gene matches: 7. The germline CDR1 and CDR2 sequences are MNHEY and SMNVEV (reference sequence). The CDR3 extends over 16 amino acids. The CDR3, as DNA: TGTGCCAGCAGGGCAGGGGGCCTTGGTGGGGCCAACGTCCTGACTTTC. This codes for CASRAGGLGGANVLTF.

This chain links TRBV6-2 or TRBV6-3 with TRBJ1-1; tentative D call: TRBD1 (6 bases). The CDR3 loop spans 14 amino acids. V was trimmed by 6 bases and J by 4 bases, leaving 15 bases between them. CDR1 and CDR2 from the germline V gene are MNHEY and SVGEGT. CDR3 DNA: TGTGCCAGCAGCCACAGGGAATCGGGCACTGAAGCTTTCTTT. It specifies CASSHRESGTEAFF.

This chain joins TRBV5-1 and TRBJ1-4; D might be TRBD1 (5 bases). There are 15 residues in the CDR3. The V end lost 4 bases, the J end lost 2 bases, and 12 bases lay between the germline ends. From germline, CDR1 is SGHRS and CDR2 YFSETQ. The CDR3 is CASSRKGQTNEKLFF. The CDR3 DNA is TGCGCCAGCAGCAGAAAGGGGCAGACTAATGAAAAACTGTTTTTT.

In DNA, the CDR3 is TGTGCCAGCAGCCAAACCGGGACAGGGTCGGGGCAGTACTTC. It is translated as CASSQTGTGSGQYF. The rearrangement joins TRBV14 to TRBJ2-7; 9 bases match TRBD1. This CDR3 spans 14 amino acids. Germline V gives CDR1 SGHDN, CDR2 FVKESK. The J segment lost 9 bases and the V segment lost 2 bases, leaving 8 bases of the junction unmatched.

The V call is TRBV6-5, the J call TRBJ2-2, with 8 bases lining up with TRBD2. The germline V gene has CDR1 MNHEY and CDR2 SVGAGI. V lost 2 bases to trimming and J lost 5 bases; unmatched junction nucleotides: 7. The CDR3 runs to 16 residues. For the CDR3, the DNA is TGTGCCAGCAGTTACCCCGGGGGGGGTGGTACCGGGGAGCTGTTTTTT. It translates to CASSYPGGGGTGELFF.

V gene TRBV28 combines with J gene TRBJ1-5, with 10 bases matching TRBD1. Unmatched junction bases numbered 10, after V lost 6 bases and J lost 2 bases. Germline values: CDR1 MDHEN, CDR2 SYDVKM. The CDR3 length is 17 residues. Here the CDR3 DNA reads TGTGCCAGCAGCGTTTTGGGACAGGGGTTTGGCAATCAGCCCCAGCATTTT. Translating it yields CASSVLGQGFGNQPQHF.

The chain uses TRBV30 and TRBJ1-5; 8 nucleotides line up with TRBD1. The V gene's germline CDR1 is GTSNPN and CDR2 SVGIG (reference sequence). The CDR3 totals 16 residues. Trimming at V came to 2 bases and at J to 2 bases, leaving 8 bases not matched to a gene. The CDR3, as DNA: TGTGCCTGGAGTTTACGTCTGACAGGGGGCAATCAGCCCCAGCATTTT. It yields the protein CAWSLRLTGGNQPQHF. The full variable domain, with the rest looked up from reference TRBV30 and TRBJ1-5, is SQTIHQWPATLVQPVGSPLSLECTVEGTSNPNLYWYRQAAGRGLQLLFYSVGIGQISSEVPQNLSASRPQDRQFILSSKKLLLSDSGFYLCAWSLRLTGGNQPQHFGDGTRLSIL.